The 19 T cell receptor beta chains listed next were all sequenced from one sample in a study of a mutant IDH1 vaccine in newly diagnosed glioma. The time point here: week 35, safety follow-up. Each dose of the vaccine consisted of 300 ug of mutant IDH1 20-mer peptide, with topical imiquimod. For these TCRs, the target antigens are not known. Produced via immunoSEQ multiplex PCR; TCRdb's table is partial and in-frame only. The table lists some 42,000 clones, approximately 80% of them singletons. The source material was PBMCs, sampled from a glioma patient whose treatment included an IDH1 peptide vaccine. All receptors come from a woman aged 50 to 65 with glioma.

The V call is TRBV27, the J call TRBJ1-1; D gene ambiguous. CDR1 is MNHEY and CDR2 is SMNVEV in the germline V gene (reference sequence). The CDR3 is made up of 13 amino acids. V lost 0 bases and J 11 bases, leaving 13 bases between the germline ends. The DNA for the CDR3 is TGTGCCAGCAGTTTATCGGGTACGACCCCGGCTTTCTTT. Amino acid sequence: CASSLSGTTPAFF.

The V and J genes are TRBV23-1 and TRBJ2-5; D is ambiguous. TRBV23-1 is annotated as an ORF whose role is uncertain. Between the trimmed V and J ends, which lost 1 base and 3 bases, there was a span of 6 bases. There are 13 residues in the CDR3. CDR3: CASSQYREETQYF. The CDR3 DNA reads as TGCGCCAGCAGTCAATACAGAGAAGAGACCCAGTACTTC.

The chain recombines TRBV29-1 with TRBJ1-2; D is perhaps TRBD1 (6 bases). The CDR3 has 16 residues. Germline V gene data show CDR1 as SQVTM and CDR2 as ANQGSEA. V was trimmed by 3 bases and J by 0 bases, leaving 17 bases between them. CDR3 in DNA: TGCAGCGTTGATGCCGCCCGACAGGCGACTAACTATGGCTACACCTTC. This codes for CSVDAARQATNYGYTF.

J is TRBJ1-2 and V is TRBV5-6; 7 bases agree with TRBD1. V gave up 0 bases and J gave up 4 bases; unmatched junction bases: 3. This CDR3 is 14 amino acids long. In germline, CDR1 is SGHDT, CDR2 YYEEEE. The CDR3: CASSLGQGGYGYTF. The CDR3 coding sequence is TGTGCCAGCAGCTTGGGACAGGGAGGCTATGGCTACACCTTC.

The chain carries TRBV4-1 and TRBJ1-2, with D hard to call. The V end lost 4 bases, the J end lost 0 bases, and 6 bases lay between the germline ends. CDR3 length equals 13 residues. Per germline, CDR1 MGHRA and CDR2 YSYEKL. Here the CDR3 DNA reads TGCGCCAGCAGCCTCGACACTAACTATGGCTACACCTTC. It codes for CASSLDTNYGYTF.

This chain connects TRBV21-1 to TRBJ1-5; the table's D gene call, TRBD1, was not cross checked with the DNA. TRBV21-1 is flagged as a pseudogene. This CDR3 spans 20 amino acids. The CDR3 coding sequence is TGTGCCAGCAGCAAAAGGGGTAGGGGGCGTCGGTCGTGTAGCAATCAGCCCCAGCATTTT. Encoded protein: CASSKRGRGRRSCSNQPQHF.

J is TRBJ2-7 and V is TRBV29-1; D call uncertain. The CDR3 covers 13 residues. V was clipped by 7 bases and J by 1 base, with 14 bases between them. From germline, CDR1 is SQVTM and CDR2 ANQGSEA. CDR3 bases: TGCAGCGCCCTTCAGGTGGATTCCTACGAGCAGTACTTC. This gives the protein CSALQVDSYEQYF.

This chain joins TRBV5-1 and TRBJ2-5, with 15 bases matching TRBD2. In germline, CDR1 is SGHRS, CDR2 YFSETQ. The CDR3 sequence is 16 residues long. The ends lost 9 bases at V and 2 bases at J; junction bases unmatched: 8. DNA for the CDR3: TGCGCCACCGCCTCCGGGACTAGCGGGGGGCAAGAGACCCAGTACTTC. Protein product: CATASGTSGGQETQYF.

This chain uses TRBV5-5 with TRBJ1-2, with D perhaps matching TRBD1 (6 bases). V was shortened by 2 bases and J by 8 bases, with 13 bases between the two germline ends. From germline, CDR1 is SGHKS and CDR2 YYEKEE (reference sequence). This CDR3 has 13 residues. The CDR3 sequence is CASSFDGGLGYTF. CDR3 coding DNA: TGTGCCAGCAGCTTTGACGGGGGGCTCGGCTACACCTTC.

This rearrangement joins TRBV29-1 to TRBJ1-4; 7 nucleotides line up with TRBD1. The CDR3 covers 13 residues. The germline V gene encodes CDR1 SQVTM and CDR2 ANQGSEA. Unmatched junction bases numbered 8, after V lost 5 bases and J lost 8 bases. This CDR3 is CSVKTGSGEKLFF. The CDR3 DNA follows: TGCAGCGTTAAGACAGGGTCGGGCGAAAAACTGTTTTTT.

The chain uses TRBV5-1 and TRBJ2-6; a possible D gene is TRBD2 (6 bases). This CDR3 is 16 amino acids long. V was cut by 3 bases and J by 0 bases, with 10 bases left in between. The germline V gene encodes CDR1 SGHRS and CDR2 YFSETQ. In DNA, the CDR3 is TGCGCCAGCAGCTCGGGACTGAGCTCTGGGGCCAACGTCCTGACTTTC. Residues: CASSSGLSSGANVLTF.

The chain's CDR3 is CASSYGGPRTEAFF. CDR3 nucleotides: TGTGCCAGCAGTTACGGGGGGCCGAGGACTGAAGCTTTCTTT. This sequence joins TRBV6-5 and TRBJ1-1; TRBD1 might be the D (6 bases). This CDR3 has 14 residues. The V end was cut by 2 bases, the J end by 5 bases, with 12 bases between. The germline CDR1 and CDR2 sequences are MNHEY and SVGAGI.

The V call is TRBV27, the J call TRBJ1-1; 10 bases are a match to TRBD1. This CDR3 is built from 16 residues. Unmatched junction bases numbered 7, after V lost 6 bases and J lost 0 bases. CDR1 and CDR2 from the germline V gene are MNHEY and SMNVEV (reference sequence). CDR3 loop: CASRKGQGGMNTEAFF. The CDR3 region has the DNA TGTGCCAGCAGAAAAGGACAGGGGGGAATGAACACTGAAGCTTTCTTT.

The V call is TRBV19, the J call TRBJ1-2, with TRBD1 as a possible D gene (6 bases). CDR1 is LNHDA, CDR2 SQIVND, per germline (reference sequence). The CDR3 spans 13 residues. Trimming took off 7 bases at V and 3 bases at J, with 12 bases between the two ends. The chain's CDR3 is CASTGQTYYGYTF. In DNA, the CDR3 is TGTGCCAGTACCGGACAGACTTACTATGGCTACACCTTC.

The V call is TRBV19, the J call TRBJ1-5; no clear D. Germline V lookup: CDR1 LNHDA, CDR2 SQIVND (reference sequence). The CDR3 sequence is 14 residues long. The V end was cut by 3 bases, the J end by 4 bases, with 10 bases between. CDR3 DNA: TGTGCCAGTAGTATTGCAGAACTAAATCAGCCCCAGCATTTT. This gives the protein CASSIAELNQPQHF.

The chain joins TRBV27 to TRBJ1-1; 7 positions match TRBD1. The germline CDR1 and CDR2 sequences are MNHEY and SMNVEV (reference sequence). J gave up 5 bases and V 0 bases, and 9 bases lay outside the gene matches. The CDR3 length is 16 residues. The CDR3 protein is CASSLSLSGGETEAFF. For the CDR3, the DNA is TGTGCCAGCAGTTTATCTCTCTCAGGGGGAGAAACTGAAGCTTTCTTT.

V is TRBV4-1 and J is TRBJ2-1; D tentatively fits TRBD1 or TRBD2 (5 bases each). The germline V gene has CDR1 MGHRA and CDR2 YSYEKL. V lost 8 bases and J 4 bases, leaving 9 bases between the germline ends. The CDR3 runs to 12 residues. This chain's CDR3 is CASGGLYNEQFF. DNA of the CDR3: TGCGCCAGCGGGGGTCTTTACAATGAGCAGTTCTTC.

This chain uses TRBV9 with TRBJ2-7; 9 bases align to TRBD1. Germline V gene lookup returns CDR1 SGDLS and CDR2 YYNGEE. V was clipped by 4 bases and J by 7 bases; unmatched bases: 12. This CDR3 region has 15 residues. CDR3 coding DNA: TGTGCCAGCAGCCGAGACCGGGACAGGGTGCGTGAGCAGTACTTC. Its protein product is CASSRDRDRVREQYF.

The chain links TRBV9 to TRBJ1-4, with 8 bases matching TRBD1. The J segment lost 3 bases and the V segment lost 3 bases, leaving 7 bases of the junction unmatched. This CDR3 is 16 amino acids long. CDR1 and CDR2 from the germline V gene are SGDLS and YYNGEE. Here the CDR3 reads CASSAAGTGPNEKLFF. The CDR3 DNA reads as TGTGCCAGCAGCGCGGCCGGGACAGGTCCTAATGAAAAACTGTTTTTT. The complete variable domain, with remaining parts taken from reference TRBV9 and TRBJ1-4, reads DSGVTQTPKHLITATGQRVTLRCSPRSGDLSVYWYQQSLDQGLQFLIQYYNGEERAKGNILERFSAQQFPDLHSELNLSSLELGDSALYFCASSAAGTGPNEKLFFGSGTQLSVL.